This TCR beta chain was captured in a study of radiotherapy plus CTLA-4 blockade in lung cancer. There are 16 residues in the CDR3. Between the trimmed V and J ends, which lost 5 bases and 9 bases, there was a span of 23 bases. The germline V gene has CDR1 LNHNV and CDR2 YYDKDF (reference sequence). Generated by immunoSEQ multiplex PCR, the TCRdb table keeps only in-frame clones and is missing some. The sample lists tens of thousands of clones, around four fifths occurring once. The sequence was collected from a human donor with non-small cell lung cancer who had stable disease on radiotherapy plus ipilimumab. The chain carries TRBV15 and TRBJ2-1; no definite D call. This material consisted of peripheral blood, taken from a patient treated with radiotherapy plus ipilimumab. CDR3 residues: CATSGISVFPPPEQFF. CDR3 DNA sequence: TGTGCCACCAGCGGAATAAGCGTATTCCCCCCACCTGAGCAGTTCTTC.